A selection of T cell receptor beta chains follows, all from one sample in a study of memory CD4+ T cells and cytomegalovirus serostatus. TCRdb keeps only in-frame clones here, not all; method: immunoSEQ multiplex PCR. The sample consists of 48,000 or so clones, about three quarters of them appearing once. The sample taken for sequencing was memory CD4+ T cells from blood. Receptors were obtained from an adult in good health and CMV-seronegative. Each CDR3 is given with its conserved first and last residue. The D gene is left open where the match is weak. Expanded clones get a size class; other rows say once, few or many, or leave the size out.

v_call	j_call	d_call	clone_size	cdr3_aa	cdr3_nt
TRBV2	TRBJ2-1	.	.	CASSETQYNEQFF	TGTGCCAGCAGTGAAACCCAGTACAATGAGCAGTTCTTC
TRBV18	TRBJ2-7	.	.	CASSPPQGSAYEQYF	TGTGCCAGCTCACCACCCCAGGGGTCGGCCTACGAGCAGTACTTC
TRBV6-5	TRBJ1-1	TRBD1	.	CASTTWDRNTEAFF	TGTGCCAGCACCACCTGGGACAGAAACACTGAAGCTTTCTTT
TRBV20-1	TRBJ2-7	.	few	CSASTGYEQYF	TGCAGTGCTAGTACAGGCTACGAGCAGTACTTC
TRBV30	TRBJ1-1	.	.	CASDNQHNTEAFF	TGTGCCTCGGACAATCAGCATAACACTGAAGCTTTCTTT
TRBV5-4	TRBJ1-6	.	.	CASNHRPMSSYNSPLHF	TGTGCCAGCAACCATCGACCGATGAGCTCCTATAATTCACCCCTCCACTTT
TRBV19	TRBJ1-2	.	.	CASSRGGFYGYTF	TGTGCCAGTAGTCGGGGAGGCTTTTATGGCTACACCTTC
TRBV5-1	TRBJ1-2	.	.	CASSLSPGPGGYGYTF	TGCGCCAGCAGCTTATCACCGGGACCGGGAGGCTATGGCTACACCTTC
TRBV6-5	TRBJ1-5	.	.	CASSSSFNQPQHF	TGTGCCAGCAGTTCCAGCTTCAATCAGCCCCAGCATTTT
TRBV15	TRBJ1-2	.	.	CAKVGHREKGYTF	TGTGCCAAGGTGGGCCATCGGGAAAAGGGCTACACCTTC
TRBV5-8	TRBJ1-1	.	.	CASTTGQLTEAFF	TGTGCCAGCACAACCGGACAGCTCACTGAAGCTTTCTTT
TRBV5-6	TRBJ2-2	.	.	CASSTTGPNTGELFF	TGTGCCAGCAGCACGACAGGACCGAACACCGGGGAGCTGTTTTTT
TRBV5-1	TRBJ2-7	TRBD1	.	CASSKTGTGDYEQYF	TGCGCCAGCAGCAAGACCGGGACAGGGGACTACGAGCAGTACTTC
TRBV7-5	TRBJ1-1	.	.	CVRSSWLDPSGSYEAFF	TGTGTCAGAAGCTCCTGGCTGGACCCGTCCGGGTCGTATGAAGCTTTCTTT
TRBV28	TRBJ2-1	.	.	CASTGGGLDEQFF	TGTGCCAGCACAGGGGGAGGGCTTGATGAGCAGTTCTTC
TRBV19	TRBJ1-2	TRBD1	.	CASSGGGQGNYGYTF	TGTGCCAGTAGTGGAGGCGGACAGGGCAACTATGGCTACACCTTC
TRBV6-6	TRBJ2-3	TRBD2	once	CASSYTGGGSDTQYF	TGTGCCAGCAGTTACACTGGGGGGGGATCAGATACGCAGTATTTT
TRBV9	TRBJ1-1	TRBD1	.	CASSLSGTGDTEAFF	TGTGCCAGCAGCTTATCCGGGACAGGGGACACTGAAGCTTTCTTT
TRBV6-5	TRBJ2-2	.	.	CASMGHSWGTGELFF	TGTGCCAGCATGGGACACTCGTGGGGCACCGGGGAGCTGTTTTTT
TRBV5-1	TRBJ1-2	.	few	CASSLEGDGYTF	TGCGCCAGCAGCTTGGAGGGTGATGGCTACACCTTC
TRBV7-2	TRBJ2-7	.	.	CASSPRAGSYEQYF	TGTGCCAGCAGCCCCCGGGCAGGGTCTTACGAGCAGTACTTC
TRBV5-6	TRBJ2-7	.	once	CASSIIKAEQYF	TGTGCCAGCAGCATAATTAAGGCCGAGCAGTACTTC
TRBV9	TRBJ2-3	TRBD2	few	CASSRVLGLPTDTQYF	TGTGCCAGCAGCCGTGTATTGGGACTACCCACAGATACGCAGTATTTT
TRBV29-1	TRBJ2-5	.	few	CSVEDTGKQETQYF	TGCAGCGTTGAGGACACGGGGAAGCAAGAGACCCAGTACTTC
TRBV10-3	TRBJ2-3	.	.	CAISDRGASTDTQYF	TGTGCCATCAGTGATAGGGGGGCTAGCACAGATACGCAGTATTTT
TRBV14	TRBJ1-1	TRBD1	.	CASSQDQGEYTEAFF	TGTGCCAGCAGCCAAGATCAGGGGGAGTACACTGAAGCTTTCTTT
TRBV30	TRBJ2-7	.	once	CAWTLPAVYEQYF	TGTGCCTGGACCCTCCCCGCTGTCTACGAGCAGTACTTC
TRBV18	TRBJ1-5	.	.	CASSRSDSNQPQHF	TGTGCCAGCTCACGTAGCGATAGCAATCAGCCCCAGCATTTT
TRBV5-1	TRBJ2-7	.	.	CASRVGQGSSYEQYF	TGCGCCAGCAGGGTAGGGCAGGGCAGCTCCTACGAGCAGTACTTC
TRBV19	TRBJ2-7	.	.	CASSMIPRREQYF	TGTGCCAGTAGTATGATCCCTAGGCGGGAGCAGTACTTC
TRBV25-1	TRBJ2-3	.	.	CASSGRGSTDTQYF	TGTGCCAGCAGTGGGAGAGGAAGCACAGATACGCAGTATTTT
TRBV5-8	TRBJ2-3	TRBD1	.	CASRLGTAFTDTQYF	TGTGCCAGCAGATTGGGGACAGCTTTCACAGATACGCAGTATTTT
TRBV5-7	TRBJ1-5	.	few	CASSFKKGRRKDDQPQHF	TGTGCCAGCAGCTTCAAGAAGGGACGGAGAAAGGATGATCAGCCCCAGCATTTT
TRBV30	TRBJ1-4	.	.	CAWTRASQEKLFF	TGTGCCTGGACGCGGGCCAGTCAAGAAAAACTGTTTTTT
TRBV10-3	TRBJ1-3	.	.	CATQGVGNTIYF	TGTGCCACCCAGGGAGTCGGAAACACCATATATTTT
TRBV6-5	TRBJ1-1	.	.	CASTRLPTSTEAFF	TGTGCCAGCACCCGACTCCCTACGAGCACTGAAGCTTTCTTT
TRBV10-3	TRBJ2-4	.	.	CAISESVGQGTGNIQYF	TGTGCCATCAGTGAGTCGGTAGGGCAGGGGACTGGAAACATTCAGTACTTC
TRBV5-1	TRBJ2-2	TRBD2	.	CASSLDTSGRRTGELFF	TGCGCCAGCAGCTTGGATACTAGCGGGAGAAGGACCGGGGAGCTGTTTTTT
TRBV6-5	TRBJ1-2	.	.	CASGTGGVGYTF	TGTGCCAGCGGCACGGGGGGCGTTGGCTACACCTTC
TRBV28	TRBJ2-7	.	.	CASQRQFGGYEQYF	TGTGCCAGCCAGAGACAGTTCGGTGGGTACGAGCAGTACTTC
TRBV2	TRBJ2-5	TRBD2	.	CASNPGGSSRKETQYF	TGTGCCAGCAACCCCGGGGGGAGCTCGAGGAAAGAGACCCAGTACTTC
TRBV28	TRBJ2-3	TRBD2	.	CASSREFGGGRTDTQYF	TGTGCCAGCAGTCGAGAGTTTGGGGGAGGGCGCACAGATACGCAGTATTTT
TRBV12-5	TRBJ2-1	.	.	CASGEGQYYNEQFF	TGTGCTAGTGGGGAGGGACAGTACTACAATGAGCAGTTCTTC
TRBV29-1	TRBJ2-7	.	.	CSAQVSRTGFEQYF	TGCAGCGCTCAAGTGTCTAGAACTGGGTTCGAGCAGTACTTC
TRBV9	TRBJ2-7	.	.	CASSVDGLGEQYF	TGTGCCAGCAGCGTAGACGGTCTCGGCGAGCAGTACTTC
TRBV5-1	TRBJ1-2	.	.	CASSLDGPHNGYTF	TGCGCCAGCAGCTTGGATGGACCCCACAATGGCTACACCTTC